Detailed here is one T cell receptor (beta chain). Its binding antigen is unknown. No much larger clone is present one base from it, and per-base qualities are unavailable. This entry belongs to a study of blood T cells in healthy people across ages (dated by TCRdb to about 2015). The study in broad terms: Template switching captured roughly one uniquely barcoded TCR beta cDNA molecule per two T cells in model experiments. The study analyzed two additional independent replicas of 1 million unique cDNA reads from the same blood draw for two donors, one aged 18 to 30 and one aged 80 or older. Using deep sequencing normalized with unique cDNA molecular identifiers, the study measured how TCR beta repertoire diversity changes with age. Donors were grouped into four age groups: young (average roughly 17 years), middle-aged (39), aged (around 56) and long-lived (approximately 78). Results the study describes overall, beyond this receptor: Donor CMV infection status was unknown, potentially confounding age-related changes in expanded clonotypes. Bulk unsorted PBMC profiling prevented conclusive comparison of naive and antigen-experienced compartments. Estimates of total diversity based on one million sequenced T cells were regarded as lower bounds and as underestimates. The long-lived group showed more naive CD4+ T cells, fewer expanded clones and increased TCR diversity than the aged group, suggesting age selection. Observed TCR beta diversity correlated strongly with the percentage of naive T cells measured by flow cytometry. Observed TCR beta diversity per million T cells fell roughly linearly with age, and a significant reduction was already apparent by age around 44.

The roughly 38 donors, aged 6 to 90 years, were systemically healthy Caucasian individuals from Russia. Roughly 11 milliliters of peripheral blood were drawn from each donor into EDTA-treated Vacutainer tubes. Ficoll-Paque density-gradient centrifugation was used to isolate PBMCs, with at least 6.5 million per sample. Total RNA was extracted from PBMCs with Trizol reagent, with at least 6 micrograms obtained per sample. The percentages of naive CD45RAhigh/CD27high T cells were determined by flow cytometry on a PBMC aliquot from every donor. The library relied on 5' RACE. TCRdb lists the instrument as Illumina HiSeq 2500. A second PCR of about 6 to 11 cycles was performed with a sample-barcoded 5' primer and a J-beta primer mix. Each TCR beta cDNA molecule received a unique molecular identifier from a template-switch 5' adaptor carrying 12 random nucleotides. Each sample yielded at least 3 million CDR3-containing paired-end reads. First-strand cDNA was synthesized from all RNA with the Mint cDNA synthesis kit, primed by a TRBC-specific oligonucleotide. Following uracil-DNA glycosylase treatment, all cDNA underwent a first 18-cycle PCR with the universal primers M1SS and BC2_uni_R. Per the source publication's procedure: Normalization of each sample was performed by random selection of 1 million high-quality reads, each carrying a distinct molecular identifier. Instead of being binned into consensus sequences, reads with shared molecular identifiers were discarded. MiTCR, with a Q25 quality threshold and the strictest error-elimination algorithm, was used for CDR3 identification, clonotype clustering and error correction. Lower-bound total TCR beta diversity was estimated with a nonparametric unseen species model using Euler transformation. TCRdb reanalyzed the raw reads on its own, using fastp at Q25 for trimming and MiXCR for clone calling, and kept in-frame beta chains. One record per CDR3 amino acid sequence lists the most common genes and DNA. What appears here as the V and J calls and clone size reflects TCRdb's work, not the paper's. In this sample the table shows around 1,000,000 distinct CDR3 sequences, almost 25% of which occur a single time. The ten largest clonotypes hold 0.65% to 0.75% of the sample.

From the germline V gene, CDR1 is SGHAT and CDR2 is FQNNGV. The CDR3 measures 16 amino acids from cysteine to phenylalanine. Of the read, only the CDR3 DNA is kept; its 48 bases are in frame from base 1. V is cut back by 2 bases and J by 1 base, with 6 bases in the junction unmatched. These data were also reused for a study on T cells of mothers and their children. The second investigation adds: Nine systemically healthy Caucasian individuals served as donors, namely three mothers together with their six children. cDNA synthesis consumed the entire amount of extracted RNA, loaded at about 1.5 ug RNA in each 15 ul reaction. In the second PCR, the M1S primer introduced both the sample barcodes and 2-4 random nucleotides. Over 8 million TCR beta CDR3 reads came from each mother, compared with several million reads from each child. TCR recombination output is similarly shaped by thymic selection in related and unrelated pairs, with a minor effect exerted by inherited differences. Normalized repertoire overlap was always slightly but never significantly higher in related than unrelated mother-child pairs. With a sensitivity of roughly 93 clones per million clonotypes, no persistent microchimeric T cell clones were detected. In the study, deep NGS was used to compare the TCR beta repertoires of mothers and children, and features distinguishing related mother-child pairs from unrelated individuals were sought. Mothers averaged approximately 41 +/- 4 years of age and children averaged 11 +/- 4 years. After adapter ligation was performed with NEBNext reagents, the libraries were sequenced on an Illumina HiSeq 2000 with 100+100 nt paired-end reads. To prevent cross-contamination, the mother and child libraries were prepared one month apart and sequenced in separate runs. Between roughly 500,000 and 2,300,000 distinct TCR beta clonotypes were identified per donor. Naive TCR beta clonotypes were estimated from low-frequency clonotypes matched to each donor's FACS-determined naive share, without sorting.

The sequencing sample was made of blood. This TCR was sampled from a girl aged 2 to 10 in good health. This receptor chain uses TRBV11-2 and TRBJ2-5; 8 bases in the middle match TRBD2. The CDR3 amino acid sequence is: CASSLRLAGFQETQYF. The DNA sequence is TGTGCCAGCAGCTTAAGGCTAGCGGGTTTCCAAGAGACCCAGTACTTC.